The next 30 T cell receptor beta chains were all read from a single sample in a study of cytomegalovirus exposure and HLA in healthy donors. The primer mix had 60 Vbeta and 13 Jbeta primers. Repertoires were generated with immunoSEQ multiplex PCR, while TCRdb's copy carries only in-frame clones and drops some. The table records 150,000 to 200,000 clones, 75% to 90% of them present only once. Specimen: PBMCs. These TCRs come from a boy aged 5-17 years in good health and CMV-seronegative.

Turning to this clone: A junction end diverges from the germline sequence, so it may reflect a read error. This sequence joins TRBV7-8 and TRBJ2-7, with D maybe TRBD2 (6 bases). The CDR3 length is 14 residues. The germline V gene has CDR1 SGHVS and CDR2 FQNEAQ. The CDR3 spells CTSTLRRGPYEQYF. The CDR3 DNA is TGTACCAGCACCCTACGGAGGGGACCCTACGAGCAGTACTTC.

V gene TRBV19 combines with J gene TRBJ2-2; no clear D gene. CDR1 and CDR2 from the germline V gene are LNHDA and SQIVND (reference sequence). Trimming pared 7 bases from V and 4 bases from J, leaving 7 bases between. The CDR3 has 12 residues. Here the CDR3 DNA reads TGTGCCAGTAATTTTCTCACCGGGGAGCTGTTTTTT. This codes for CASNFLTGELFF.

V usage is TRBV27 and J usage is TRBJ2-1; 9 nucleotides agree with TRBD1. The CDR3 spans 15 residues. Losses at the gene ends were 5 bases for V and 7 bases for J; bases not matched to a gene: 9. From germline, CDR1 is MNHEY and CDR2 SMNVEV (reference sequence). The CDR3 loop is CASSGSRTGENEQFF. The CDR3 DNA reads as TGTGCCAGCAGTGGCTCAAGGACAGGGGAAAATGAGCAGTTCTTC.

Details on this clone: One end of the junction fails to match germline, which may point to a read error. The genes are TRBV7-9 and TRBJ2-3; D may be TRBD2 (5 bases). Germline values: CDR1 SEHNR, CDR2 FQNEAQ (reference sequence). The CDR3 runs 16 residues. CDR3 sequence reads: CSSSLGPRGSTDTQYF. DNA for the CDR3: TGTTCCAGCAGCCTAGGCCCCCGGGGTAGCACAGATACGCAGTATTTT.

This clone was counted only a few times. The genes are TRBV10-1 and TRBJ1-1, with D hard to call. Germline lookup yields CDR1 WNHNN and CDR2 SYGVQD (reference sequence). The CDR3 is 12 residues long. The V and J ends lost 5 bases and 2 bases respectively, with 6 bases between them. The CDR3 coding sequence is TGCGCCAGCAGTAGAGGAAACACTGAAGCTTTCTTT. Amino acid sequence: CASSRGNTEAFF.

CDR3 sequence reads: CASRDTGHTEAFF. In DNA, the CDR3 is TGCGCCAGCAGAGACACAGGACACACTGAAGCTTTCTTT. The chain joins TRBV4-1 to TRBJ1-1; D is perhaps TRBD1 (5 bases). The CDR3 has 13 amino acids. Germline V gene data show CDR1 as MGHRA and CDR2 as YSYEKL. V lost 6 bases and J lost 3, with 11 bases in between.

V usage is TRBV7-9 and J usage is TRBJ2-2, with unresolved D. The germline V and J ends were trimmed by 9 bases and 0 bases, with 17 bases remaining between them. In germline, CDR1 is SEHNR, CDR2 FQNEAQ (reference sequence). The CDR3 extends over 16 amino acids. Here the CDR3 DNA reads TGTGCCAGTGGAGCGCCCCCGTCTGCGAACACCGGGGAGCTGTTTTTT. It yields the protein CASGAPPSANTGELFF.

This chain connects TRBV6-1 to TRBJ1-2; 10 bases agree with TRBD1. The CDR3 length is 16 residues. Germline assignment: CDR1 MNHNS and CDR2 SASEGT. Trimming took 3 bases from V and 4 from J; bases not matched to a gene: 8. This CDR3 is CASSDRDRGRLYGYTF. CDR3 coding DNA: TGTGCCAGCAGTGACCGGGACAGGGGACGTCTCTATGGCTACACCTTC.

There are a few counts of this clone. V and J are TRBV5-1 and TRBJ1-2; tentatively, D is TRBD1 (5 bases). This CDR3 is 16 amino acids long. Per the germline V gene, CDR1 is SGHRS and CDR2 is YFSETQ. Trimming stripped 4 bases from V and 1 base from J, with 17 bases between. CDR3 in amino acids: CASSPTVGRDNYGYTF. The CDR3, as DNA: TGCGCCAGCAGCCCTACGGTGGGGCGCGATAACTATGGCTACACCTTC.

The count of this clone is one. CDR3 nucleotide sequence: TGCGCCAGCAGCGAGCGTCCGGGAGAACCCGGAAACACCATATATTTT. Translation gives CASSERPGEPGNTIYF. The chain employs TRBV5-1 and TRBJ1-3; D is uncertain. The V gene lost 4 bases and the J gene lost 4 bases, with 18 bases spanning the gap. CDR1 and CDR2 from the germline V gene are SGHRS and YFSETQ. This CDR3 is 16 amino acids long. Variable domain in full (rest from reference TRBV5-1 and TRBJ1-3): KAGVTQTPRYLIKTRGQQVTLSCSPISGHRSVSWYQQTPGQGLQFLFEYFSETQRNKGNFPGRFSGRQFSNSRSEMNVSTLELGDSALYLCASSERPGEPGNTIYFGEGSWLTVV.

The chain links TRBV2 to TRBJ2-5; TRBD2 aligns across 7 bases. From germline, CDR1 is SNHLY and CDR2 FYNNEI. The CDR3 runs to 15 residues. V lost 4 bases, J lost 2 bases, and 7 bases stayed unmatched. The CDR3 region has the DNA TGTGCCAGCAGTGGATCCAGACTAGCACAAGAGACCCAGTACTTC. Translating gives CASSGSRLAQETQYF.

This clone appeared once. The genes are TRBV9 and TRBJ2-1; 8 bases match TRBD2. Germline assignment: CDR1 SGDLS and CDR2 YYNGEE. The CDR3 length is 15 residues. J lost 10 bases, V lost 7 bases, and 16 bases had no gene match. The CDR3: CASGLAGLRPQEQFF. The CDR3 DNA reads TGTGCCAGCGGATTAGCGGGATTGAGACCTCAGGAGCAGTTCTTC.

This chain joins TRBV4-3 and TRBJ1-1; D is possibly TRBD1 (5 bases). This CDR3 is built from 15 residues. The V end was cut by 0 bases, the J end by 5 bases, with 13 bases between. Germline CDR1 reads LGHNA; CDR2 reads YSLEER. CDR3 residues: CASSQEWGTGTEAFF. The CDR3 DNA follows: TGCGCCAGCAGCCAAGAATGGGGCACCGGAACTGAAGCTTTCTTT.

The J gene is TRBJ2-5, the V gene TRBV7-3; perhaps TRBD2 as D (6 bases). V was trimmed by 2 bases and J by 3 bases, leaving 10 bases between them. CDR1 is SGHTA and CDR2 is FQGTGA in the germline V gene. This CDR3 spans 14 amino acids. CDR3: CASSLGPGEETQYF. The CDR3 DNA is TGTGCCAGCAGCTTAGGACCGGGAGAAGAGACCCAGTACTTC.

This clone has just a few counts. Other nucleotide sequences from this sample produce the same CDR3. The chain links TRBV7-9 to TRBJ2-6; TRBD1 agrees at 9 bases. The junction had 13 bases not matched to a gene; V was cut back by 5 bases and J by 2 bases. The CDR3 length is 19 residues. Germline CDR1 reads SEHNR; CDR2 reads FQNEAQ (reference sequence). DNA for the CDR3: TGTGCCAGCAGCCGCCGGGACAGGGTACCTTCGGCTGGGGCCAACGTCCTGACTTTC. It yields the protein CASSRRDRVPSAGANVLTF. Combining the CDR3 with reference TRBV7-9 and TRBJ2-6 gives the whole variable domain DTGVSQNPRHKITKRGQNVTFRCDPISEHNRLYWYRQTLGQGPEFLTYFQNEAQLEKSRLLSDRFSAERPKGSFSTLEIQRTEQGDSAMYLCASSRRDRVPSAGANVLTFGAGSRLTVL.

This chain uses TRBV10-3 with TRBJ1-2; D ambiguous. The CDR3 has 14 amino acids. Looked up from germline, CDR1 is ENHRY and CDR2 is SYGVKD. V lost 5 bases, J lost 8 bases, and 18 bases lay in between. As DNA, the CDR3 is TGTGCCATCAGTCTCACGACGGAGGAATCAGGCTACACCTTC. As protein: CAISLTTEESGYTF.

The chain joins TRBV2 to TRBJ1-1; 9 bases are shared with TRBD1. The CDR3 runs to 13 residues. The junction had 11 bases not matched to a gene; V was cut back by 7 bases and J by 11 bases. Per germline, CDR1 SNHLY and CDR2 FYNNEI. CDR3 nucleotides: TGTGCCAGCAACGCCGGGACAGGGTTAAAGGCTTTCTTT. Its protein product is CASNAGTGLKAFF. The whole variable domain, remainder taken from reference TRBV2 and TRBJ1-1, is EPEVTQTPSHQVTQMGQEVILRCVPISNHLYFYWYRQILGQKVEFLVSFYNNEISEKSEIFDDQFSVERPDGSNFTLKIRSTKLEDSAMYFCASNAGTGLKAFFGQGTRLTVV.

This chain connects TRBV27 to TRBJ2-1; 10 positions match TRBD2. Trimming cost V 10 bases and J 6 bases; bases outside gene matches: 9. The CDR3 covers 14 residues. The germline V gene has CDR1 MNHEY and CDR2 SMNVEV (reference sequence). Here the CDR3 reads CATASGSITNEQFF. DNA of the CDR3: TGTGCCACCGCTAGCGGGAGTATTACCAATGAGCAGTTCTTC.

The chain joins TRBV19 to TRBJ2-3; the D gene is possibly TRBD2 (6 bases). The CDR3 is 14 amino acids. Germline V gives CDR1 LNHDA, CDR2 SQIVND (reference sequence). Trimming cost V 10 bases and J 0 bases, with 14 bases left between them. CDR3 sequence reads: CATSKDYSTDTQYF. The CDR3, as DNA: TGTGCCACCAGCAAGGACTATAGCACAGATACGCAGTATTTT.

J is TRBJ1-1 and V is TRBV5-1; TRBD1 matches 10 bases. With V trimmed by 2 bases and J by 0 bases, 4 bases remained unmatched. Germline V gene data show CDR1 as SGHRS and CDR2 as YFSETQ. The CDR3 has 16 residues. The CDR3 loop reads CASSLGQGGMNTEAFF. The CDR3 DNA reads TGCGCCAGCAGCTTAGGACAGGGGGGGATGAACACTGAAGCTTTCTTT.

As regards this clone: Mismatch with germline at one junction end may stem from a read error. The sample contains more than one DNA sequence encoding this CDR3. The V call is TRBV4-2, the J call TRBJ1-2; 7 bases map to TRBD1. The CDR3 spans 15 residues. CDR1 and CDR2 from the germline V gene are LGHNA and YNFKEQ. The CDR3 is CASSQEGTAGYGYTF. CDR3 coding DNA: TGTGCCAGCAGCCAAGAAGGGACAGCGGGCTATGGCTACACCTTT.

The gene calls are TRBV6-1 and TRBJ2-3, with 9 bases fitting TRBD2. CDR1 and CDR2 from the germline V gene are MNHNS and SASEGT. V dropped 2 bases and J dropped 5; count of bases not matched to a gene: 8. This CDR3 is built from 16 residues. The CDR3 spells CASSERPSGVVDTQYF. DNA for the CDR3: TGTGCCAGCAGTGAAAGGCCTAGCGGGGTGGTAGATACGCAGTATTTT.

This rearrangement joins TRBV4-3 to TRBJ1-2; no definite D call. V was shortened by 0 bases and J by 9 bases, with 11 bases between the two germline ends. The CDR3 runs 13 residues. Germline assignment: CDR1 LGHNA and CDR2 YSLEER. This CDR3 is CASSQDRGERYTF. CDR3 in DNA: TGCGCCAGCAGCCAAGATCGGGGTGAACGCTACACCTTC.

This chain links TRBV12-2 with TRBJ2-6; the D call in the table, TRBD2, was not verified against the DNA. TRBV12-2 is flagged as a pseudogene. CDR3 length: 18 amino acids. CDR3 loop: CASRPRGSGNSGANVLTF. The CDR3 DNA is TGTGCAAGTCGCCCCCGGGGTTCGGGGAACTCTGGGGCCAACGTCCTGACTTTC.

CDR3 residues: CASSYPTGVNTEAFF. The CDR3, as DNA: TGTGCCAGCAGTTACCCCACAGGGGTGAACACTGAAGCTTTCTTT. V usage is TRBV6-6 and J usage is TRBJ1-1, with 7 bases fitting TRBD1. CDR1 and CDR2 (germline): MNHNY, SVGAGI (reference sequence). After removal of 2 bases from V and 0 bases from J, the junction contained 3 bases not matched to a gene. The CDR3 has 15 amino acids.

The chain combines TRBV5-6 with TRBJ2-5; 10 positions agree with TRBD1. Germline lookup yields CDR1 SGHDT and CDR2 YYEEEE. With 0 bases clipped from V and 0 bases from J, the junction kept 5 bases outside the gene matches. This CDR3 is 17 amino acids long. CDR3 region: CASSLGTGGWYQETQYF. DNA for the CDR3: TGTGCCAGCAGCTTGGGGACAGGGGGATGGTACCAAGAGACCCAGTACTTC.

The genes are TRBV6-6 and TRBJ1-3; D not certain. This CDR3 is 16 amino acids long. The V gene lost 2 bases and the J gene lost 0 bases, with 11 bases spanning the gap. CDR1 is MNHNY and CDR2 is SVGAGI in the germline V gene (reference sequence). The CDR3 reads CASSYTADLSGNTIYF. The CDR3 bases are TGTGCCAGCAGTTACACAGCGGACCTCTCTGGAAACACCATATATTTT.

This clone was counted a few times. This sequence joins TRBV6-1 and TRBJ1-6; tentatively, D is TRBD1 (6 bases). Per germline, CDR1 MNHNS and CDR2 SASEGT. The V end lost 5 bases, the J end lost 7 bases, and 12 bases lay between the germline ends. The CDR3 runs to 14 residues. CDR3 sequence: CASSQQGWNSPLHF. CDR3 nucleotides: TGTGCCAGCAGTCAGCAGGGGTGGAATTCACCCCTCCACTTT.

This CDR3 reads CASSQGVAGGPLYNEQFF. The CDR3 DNA reads TGTGCCAGCAGCCAAGGGGTAGCGGGGGGCCCCCTATACAATGAGCAGTTCTTC. The rearrangement links TRBV14 to TRBJ2-1, with TRBD2 identical over 10 bases. J gave up 4 bases and V 1 base, and 10 bases lay outside the gene matches. The CDR3 is 18 amino acids. Germline-derived CDR1 and CDR2 are SGHDN and FVKESK.

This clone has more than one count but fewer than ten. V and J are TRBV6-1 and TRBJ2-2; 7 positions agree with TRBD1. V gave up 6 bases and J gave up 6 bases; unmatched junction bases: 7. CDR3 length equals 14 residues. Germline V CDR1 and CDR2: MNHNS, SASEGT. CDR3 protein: CASSLNDRAGELFF. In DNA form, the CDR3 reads TGTGCCAGCAGCCTGAACGACAGGGCCGGGGAGCTGTTTTTT.